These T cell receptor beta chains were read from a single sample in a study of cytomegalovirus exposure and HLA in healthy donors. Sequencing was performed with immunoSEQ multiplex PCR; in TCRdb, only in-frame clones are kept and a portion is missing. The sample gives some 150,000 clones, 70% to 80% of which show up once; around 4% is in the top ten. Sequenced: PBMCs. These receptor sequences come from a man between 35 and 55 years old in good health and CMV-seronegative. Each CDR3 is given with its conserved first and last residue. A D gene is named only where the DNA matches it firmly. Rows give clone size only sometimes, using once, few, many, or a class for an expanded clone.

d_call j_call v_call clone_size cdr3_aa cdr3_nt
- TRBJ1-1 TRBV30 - CAWSHREAFF TGTGCCTGGAGTCACAGGGAAGCTTTCTTT
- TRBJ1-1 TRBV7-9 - CASSLEGDTEAFF TGTGCCAGCAGCTTAGAAGGGGATACTGAAGCTTTCTTT
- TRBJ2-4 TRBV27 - CASSEHRGGAKNIQYF TGTGCCAGCAGTGAGCACAGAGGAGGGGCCAAAAACATTCAGTACTTC
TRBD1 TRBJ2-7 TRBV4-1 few CASSQLGQGTYEQYF TGCGCCAGCAGCCAACTGGGACAGGGGACCTACGAGCAGTACTTC
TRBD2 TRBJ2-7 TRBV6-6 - CASGLAGGYEQYF TGTGCCAGCGGGTTAGCGGGGGGATACGAGCAGTACTTC
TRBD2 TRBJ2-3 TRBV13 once CASSLKGLAGGNNPTDTQYF TGTGCCAGCAGCTTAAAGGGACTAGCGGGGGGCAATAATCCCACAGATACGCAGTATTTT
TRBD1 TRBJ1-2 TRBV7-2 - CASSSRGQHNYGYTF TGTGCCAGCAGCTCGCGGGGACAGCATAACTATGGCTACACCTTC
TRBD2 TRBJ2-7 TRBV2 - CASSIYGGGPYEQYF TGTGCCAGCAGTATCTATGGGGGAGGGCCTTACGAGCAGTACTTC
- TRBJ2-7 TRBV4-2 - CASSPNTGNSYEQYF TGTGCCAGCAGCCCTAACACAGGGAACTCCTACGAGCAGTACTTC
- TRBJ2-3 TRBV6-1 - CASSDVGTSTDTQYF TGTGCCAGCAGTGATGTAGGGACTAGCACAGATACGCAGTATTTT
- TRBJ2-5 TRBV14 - CASSQRQQEAQYF TGTGCCAGCAGCCAACGACAGCAAGAGGCCCAGTACTTC
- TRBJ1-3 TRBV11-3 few CASSPDSGNTIYF TGTGCCAGCAGCCCAGACTCTGGAAACACCATATATTTT
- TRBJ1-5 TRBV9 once CASSVTGIEGQPQHF TGTGCCAGCAGCGTCACAGGGATTGAGGGTCAGCCCCAGCATTTT
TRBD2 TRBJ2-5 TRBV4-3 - CASSQGLAGEGETQYF TGCGCCAGCAGCCAGGGACTAGCGGGGGAAGGTGAGACCCAGTACTTC
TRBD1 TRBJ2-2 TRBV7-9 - CASRPPGQGYTGELFF TGTGCCAGCAGACCCCCGGGACAGGGGTACACCGGGGAGCTGTTTTTT
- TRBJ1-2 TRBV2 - CASQGWDYGYTF TGTGCCAGCCAGGGGTGGGACTATGGCTACACCTTC
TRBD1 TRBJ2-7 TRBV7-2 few CASSLAGQGREQYF TGTGCCAGCAGCTTAGCGGGACAGGGACGCGAGCAGTACTTC
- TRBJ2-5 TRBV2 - CASISVRSETQYF TGTGCCAGCATATCCGTCCGGTCAGAGACCCAGTACTTC
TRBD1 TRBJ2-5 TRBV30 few CAWSSGQGRETQYF TGTGCCTGGAGCTCGGGACAGGGCAGAGAGACCCAGTACTTC
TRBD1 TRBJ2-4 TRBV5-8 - CASSYRGNIQYF TGTGCCAGCAGCTACAGGGGAAACATTCAGTACTTC
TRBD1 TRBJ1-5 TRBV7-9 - CASSTDRSNQPQHF TGTGCCAGCAGCACGGACAGGAGCAATCAGCCCCAGCATTTT
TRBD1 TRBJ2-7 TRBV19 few CASSKGTGVYEQYF TGTGCCAGTAGTAAAGGGACAGGGGTATACGAGCAGTACTTC
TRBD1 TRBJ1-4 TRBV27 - CASSLTGRLFF TGTGCCAGCAGCCTGACAGGGCGACTGTTTTTT
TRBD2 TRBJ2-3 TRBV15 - CATSRGTSFTDTQYF TGTGCCACCAGCAGAGGGACTAGTTTCACAGATACGCAGTATTTT
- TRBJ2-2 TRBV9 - CASSALEMNTGELFF TGTGCCAGCAGCGCCCTGGAGATGAACACCGGGGAGCTGTTTTTT
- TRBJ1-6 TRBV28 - CASSFSSATAPLHF TGTGCCAGCAGTTTTTCTAGCGCCACCGCACCCCTCCACTTT
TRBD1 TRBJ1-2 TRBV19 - CASTPGGTGAFRYGYTF TGTGCCAGTACCCCAGGTGGGACAGGGGCGTTTAGGTATGGCTACACCTTC
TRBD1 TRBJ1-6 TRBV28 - CASSRDRPLAPLHF TGTGCCAGCAGCCGGGACAGGCCCTTGGCACCCCTCCACTTT
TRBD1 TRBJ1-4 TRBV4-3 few CASSRQGQREKLFF TGCGCCAGCAGCCGACAGGGGCAGCGTGAAAAACTGTTTTTT
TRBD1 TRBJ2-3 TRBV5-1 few CASRDREFLAQYF TGCGCCAGCCGGGACAGGGAGTTCTTGGCGCAGTATTTT
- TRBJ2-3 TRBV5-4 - CASSLPTADTQYF TGTGCCAGCAGCTTACCAACCGCGGATACGCAGTATTTT
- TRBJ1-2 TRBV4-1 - CASSQDQGKGYTF TGCGCCAGCAGCCAAGATCAGGGGAAGGGCTACACCTTC
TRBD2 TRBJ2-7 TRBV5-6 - CASSFQRGGRGEQYF TGTGCCAGCAGCTTCCAGCGGGGGGGCCGAGGCGAGCAGTACTTC
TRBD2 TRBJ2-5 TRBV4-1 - CASSQDVGLAFKNQETQYF TGCGCCAGCAGCCAAGATGTGGGACTAGCGTTTAAGAACCAAGAGACCCAGTACTTC
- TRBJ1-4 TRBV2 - CASSHGEEKLFF TGTGCCAGCAGCCACGGAGAGGAAAAACTGTTTTTT
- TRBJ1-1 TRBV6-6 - CASTSGTEAFF TGTGCCAGTACCTCGGGAACTGAAGCTTTCTTT
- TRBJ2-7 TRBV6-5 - CASSPDNSYEQYF TGTGCCAGCAGCCCAGACAACTCCTACGAGCAGTACTTC
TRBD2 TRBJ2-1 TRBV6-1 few CASGLVGVNEQFF TGTGCCAGCGGACTAGTTGGTGTGAATGAGCAGTTCTTC
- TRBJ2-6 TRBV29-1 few CSVVWWPGANVLTF TGCAGCGTTGTATGGTGGCCTGGGGCCAACGTCCTGACTTTC
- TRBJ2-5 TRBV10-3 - CAISESVREETQYF TGTGCCATCAGTGAGTCGGTCAGGGAAGAGACCCAGTACTTC
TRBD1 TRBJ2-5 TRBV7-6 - CASSPWTGETQYF TGTGCCAGCAGCCCTTGGACAGGAGAGACCCAGTACTTC
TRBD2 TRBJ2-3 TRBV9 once CASSQSSGGADTQYF TGTGCCAGCAGCCAATCTAGCGGGGGTGCAGATACGCAGTATTTT
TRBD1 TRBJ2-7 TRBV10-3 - CAISAGTGSYEQYF TGTGCCATCAGTGCAGGGACAGGCTCCTACGAGCAGTACTTC
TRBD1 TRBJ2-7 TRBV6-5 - CASTGQAKSYEQYF TGTGCCAGCACGGGACAGGCGAAATCCTACGAGCAGTACTTC
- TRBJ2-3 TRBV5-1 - CASSLAQGTDTQYF TGCGCCAGCAGCTTGGCCCAGGGTACAGATACGCAGTATTTT
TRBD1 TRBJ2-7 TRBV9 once CASSATYRGGYEQYF TGTGCCAGCAGCGCTACTTACAGGGGCGGTTACGAGCAGTACTTC